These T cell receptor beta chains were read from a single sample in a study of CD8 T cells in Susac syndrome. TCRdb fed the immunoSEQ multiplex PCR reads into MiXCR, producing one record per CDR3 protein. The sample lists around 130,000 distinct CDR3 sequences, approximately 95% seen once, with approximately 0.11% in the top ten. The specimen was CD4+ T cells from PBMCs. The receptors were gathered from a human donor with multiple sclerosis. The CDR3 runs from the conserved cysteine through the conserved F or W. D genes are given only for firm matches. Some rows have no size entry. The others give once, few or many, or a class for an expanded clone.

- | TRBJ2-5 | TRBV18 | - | TGTGCCAGCTCACCAAAGGAATTCCAAGAGACCCAGTACTTC | CASSPKEFQETQYF
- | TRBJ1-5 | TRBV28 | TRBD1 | TGTGCCAGCAGCAACAGGGGGAGGCAGCCCCAGCATTTT | CASSNRGRQPQHF
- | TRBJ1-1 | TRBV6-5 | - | TGTGCCACCTCTCACACTGAAGCTTTCTTT | CATSHTEAFF
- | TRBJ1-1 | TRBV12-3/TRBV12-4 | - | TGTGCCAGCAGAGTTCAGGGTTGGAAAAAGGGTGAAGCTTTCTTT | CASRVQGWKKGEAFF
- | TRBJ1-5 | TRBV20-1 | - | TGCAGTGCTAGGGGAGGGACCCAACCCAATCAGCCCCAGCATTTT | CSARGGTQPNQPQHF
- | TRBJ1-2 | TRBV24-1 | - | TGTGCCACCAGTGATTTGGAGGGGACCTATGGCTACACCTTC | CATSDLEGTYGYTF
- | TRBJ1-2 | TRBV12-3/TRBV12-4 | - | TGTGCCAGCAGTTCCGGGGATCCGTATGGCTACACCTTC | CASSSGDPYGYTF
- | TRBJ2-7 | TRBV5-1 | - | TGCGCCAGCAGCTTGGTCAGGGGTTCCTACGAGCAGTACTTC | CASSLVRGSYEQYF
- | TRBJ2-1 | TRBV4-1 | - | TGCGCCAGCAGCCAAGAAGAACGGTATAGTGAGCAGTTCTTC | CASSQEERYSEQFF
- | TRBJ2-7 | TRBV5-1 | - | TGCGCCAGCAGGGGACTTCCCCCCCGCTACGAGCAGTACTTC | CASRGLPPRYEQYF
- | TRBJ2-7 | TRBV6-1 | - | TGTGCCAGCAGTGAAGTGGGAAGGGGACCCTACGAGCAGTACTTC | CASSEVGRGPYEQYF
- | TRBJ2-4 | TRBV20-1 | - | TGCAGTGCTAGACAGGGTGGGGTGAACATTCAGTACTTC | CSARQGGVNIQYF
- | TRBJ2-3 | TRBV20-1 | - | TGCAGTGCCGGGGGCGGGGTAAAGACAGATACGCAGTATTTT | CSAGGGVKTDTQYF
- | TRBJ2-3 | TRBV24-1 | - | TGTGCCACCAGTGATTTAGGCGGGGGCACAGATACGCAGTATTTT | CATSDLGGGTDTQYF
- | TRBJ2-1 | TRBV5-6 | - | TGTGCCAGCAGCTCCCTAGGGGGTAAGGAAGAGCAGTTCTTC | CASSSLGGKEEQFF
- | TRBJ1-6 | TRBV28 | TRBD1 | TGTGCCAGCAGTCCCGGGACAGGGTCAGTCCTCCACTTT | CASSPGTGSVLHF
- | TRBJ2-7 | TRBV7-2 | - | TGTGCCAGCATACTAGGGCCCGCAGGCTACGAGCAGTACTTC | CASILGPAGYEQYF
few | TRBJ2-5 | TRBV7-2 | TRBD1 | TGTGCCAGCAGCTCGGGGAGGACAGGGGGCCAAGAGACCCAGTACTTC | CASSSGRTGGQETQYF
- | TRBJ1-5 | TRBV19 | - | TGTGCCAGTGGAAGGGGTAGCAATCAGCCCCAGCATTTT | CASGRGSNQPQHF
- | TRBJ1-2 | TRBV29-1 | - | TGCAGCGTTGGTGCGGGTAGCTATGGCTACACCTTC | CSVGAGSYGYTF
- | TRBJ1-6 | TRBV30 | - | TGTGCCTGGAGAGGGAATCACGGTAATTCACCCCTCCACTTT | CAWRGNHGNSPLHF
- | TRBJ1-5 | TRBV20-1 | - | TGCAGTGCTAGAGTGGATGAGGGTATTAATCAGCCCCAGCATTTT | CSARVDEGINQPQHF